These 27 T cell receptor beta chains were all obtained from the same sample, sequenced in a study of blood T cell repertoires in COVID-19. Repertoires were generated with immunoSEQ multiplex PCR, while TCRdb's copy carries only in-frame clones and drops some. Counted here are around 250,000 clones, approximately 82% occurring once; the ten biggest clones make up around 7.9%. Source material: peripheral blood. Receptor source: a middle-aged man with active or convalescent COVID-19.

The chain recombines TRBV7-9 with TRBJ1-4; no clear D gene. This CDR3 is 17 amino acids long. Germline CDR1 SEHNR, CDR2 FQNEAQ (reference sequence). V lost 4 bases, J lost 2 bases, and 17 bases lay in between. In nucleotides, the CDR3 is TGTGCCAGCAGCTCACAACATTCGACATCGACTAATGAAAAACTGTTTTTT. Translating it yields CASSSQHSTSTNEKLFF. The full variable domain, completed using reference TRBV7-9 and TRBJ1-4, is DTGVSQNPRHKITKRGQNVTFRCDPISEHNRLYWYRQTLGQGPEFLTYFQNEAQLEKSRLLSDRFSAERPKGSFSTLEIQRTEQGDSAMYLCASSSQHSTSTNEKLFFGSGTQLSVL.

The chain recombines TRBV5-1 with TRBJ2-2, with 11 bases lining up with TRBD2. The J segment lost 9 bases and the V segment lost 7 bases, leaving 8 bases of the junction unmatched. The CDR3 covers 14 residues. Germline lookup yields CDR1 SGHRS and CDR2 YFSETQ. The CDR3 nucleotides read TGCGCCAGCTCAGCGACTAGCGGGAACAGGGAGCTGTTTTTT. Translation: CASSATSGNRELFF. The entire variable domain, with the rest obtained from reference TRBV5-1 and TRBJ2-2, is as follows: KAGVTQTPRYLIKTRGQQVTLSCSPISGHRSVSWYQQTPGQGLQFLFEYFSETQRNKGNFPGRFSGRQFSNSRSEMNVSTLELGDSALYLCASSATSGNRELFFGEGSRLTVL.

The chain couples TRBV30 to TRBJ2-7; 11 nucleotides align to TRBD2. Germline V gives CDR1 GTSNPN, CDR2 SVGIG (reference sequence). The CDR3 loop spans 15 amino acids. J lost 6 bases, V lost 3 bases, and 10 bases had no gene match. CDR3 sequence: CAWRDSGRARSEQYF. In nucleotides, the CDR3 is TGTGCCTGGAGGGATAGCGGGAGGGCCAGGAGCGAGCAGTACTTC.

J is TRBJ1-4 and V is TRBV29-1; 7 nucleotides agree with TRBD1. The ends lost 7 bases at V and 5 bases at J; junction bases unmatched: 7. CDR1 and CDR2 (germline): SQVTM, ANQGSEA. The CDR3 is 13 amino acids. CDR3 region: CSARTGSNEKLFF. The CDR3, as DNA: TGCAGCGCCAGGACAGGATCGAATGAAAAACTGTTTTTT.

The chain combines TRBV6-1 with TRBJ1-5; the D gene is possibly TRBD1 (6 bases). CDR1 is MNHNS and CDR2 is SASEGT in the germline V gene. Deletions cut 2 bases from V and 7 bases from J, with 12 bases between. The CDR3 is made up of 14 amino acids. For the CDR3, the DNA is TGTGCCAGCAGTGAATACCCGGGGGGCCAGCCCCAGCATTTT. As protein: CASSEYPGGQPQHF.

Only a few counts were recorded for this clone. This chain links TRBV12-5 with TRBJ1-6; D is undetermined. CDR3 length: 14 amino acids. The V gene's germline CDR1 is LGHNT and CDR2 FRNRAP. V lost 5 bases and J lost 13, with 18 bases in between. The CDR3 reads CASGPDLPWAPLHF. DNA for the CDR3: TGTGCTAGTGGTCCTGACCTTCCCTGGGCGCCCCTCCACTTT.

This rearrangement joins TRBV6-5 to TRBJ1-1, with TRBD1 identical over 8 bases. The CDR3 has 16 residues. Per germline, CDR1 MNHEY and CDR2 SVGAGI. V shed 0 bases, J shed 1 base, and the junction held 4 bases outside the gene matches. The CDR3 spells CASSYSATGGNTEAFF. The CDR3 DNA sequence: TGTGCCAGCAGTTACTCAGCCACAGGGGGGAACACTGAAGCTTTCTTT.

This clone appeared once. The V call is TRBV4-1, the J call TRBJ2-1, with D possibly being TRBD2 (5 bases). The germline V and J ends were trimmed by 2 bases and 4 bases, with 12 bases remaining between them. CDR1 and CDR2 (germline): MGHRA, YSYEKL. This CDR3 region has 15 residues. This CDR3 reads CASSQRDLQYNEQFF. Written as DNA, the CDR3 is TGCGCCAGCAGCCAACGGGATCTGCAGTACAATGAGCAGTTCTTC.

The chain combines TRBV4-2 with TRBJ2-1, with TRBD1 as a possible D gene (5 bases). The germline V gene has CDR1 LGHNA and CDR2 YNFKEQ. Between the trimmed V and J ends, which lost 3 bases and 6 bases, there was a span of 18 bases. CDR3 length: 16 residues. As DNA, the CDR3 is TGTGCCAGCAGCCATACTGGGGCTTCTGGAGCCAATGAGCAGTTCTTC. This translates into CASSHTGASGANEQFF.

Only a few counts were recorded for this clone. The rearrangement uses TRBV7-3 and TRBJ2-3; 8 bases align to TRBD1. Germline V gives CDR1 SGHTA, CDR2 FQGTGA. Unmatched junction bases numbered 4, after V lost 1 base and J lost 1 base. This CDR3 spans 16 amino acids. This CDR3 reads CASSLRAGQGTDTQYF. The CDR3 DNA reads TGTGCCAGCAGCTTAAGGGCGGGACAGGGCACAGATACGCAGTATTTT.

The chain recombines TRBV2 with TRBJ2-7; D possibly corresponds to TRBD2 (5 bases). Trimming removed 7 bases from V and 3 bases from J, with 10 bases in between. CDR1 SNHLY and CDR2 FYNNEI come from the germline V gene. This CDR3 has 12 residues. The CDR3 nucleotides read TGTGCCAGCAAGTCTGAGGGCTACGAGCAGTACTTC. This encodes CASKSEGYEQYF.

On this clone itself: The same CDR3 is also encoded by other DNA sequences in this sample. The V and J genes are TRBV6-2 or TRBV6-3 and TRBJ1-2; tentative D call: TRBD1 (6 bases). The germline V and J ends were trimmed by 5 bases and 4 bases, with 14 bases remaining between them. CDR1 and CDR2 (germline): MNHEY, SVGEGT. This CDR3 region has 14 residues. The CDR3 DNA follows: TGTGCCAGCAGTCTACGGGGGGCTCTCTATGGCTACACCTTC. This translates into CASSLRGALYGYTF.

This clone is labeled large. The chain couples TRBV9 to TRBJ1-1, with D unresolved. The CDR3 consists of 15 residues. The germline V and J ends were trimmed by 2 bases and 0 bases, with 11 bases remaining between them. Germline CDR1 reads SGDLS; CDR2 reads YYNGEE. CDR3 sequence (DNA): TGTGCCAGCAGCGTGGAGGGTCAGGTGAACACTGAAGCTTTCTTT. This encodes CASSVEGQVNTEAFF.

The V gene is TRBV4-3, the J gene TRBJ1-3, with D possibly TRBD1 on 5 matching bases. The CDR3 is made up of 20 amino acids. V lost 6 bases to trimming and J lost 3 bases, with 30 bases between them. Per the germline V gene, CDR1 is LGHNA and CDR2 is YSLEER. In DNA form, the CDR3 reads TGCGCCAGCAGTCCTGAGTTGGCAGTTGGGGCCGGTTATAGTGGAAACACCATATATTTT. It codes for CASSPELAVGAGYSGNTIYF.

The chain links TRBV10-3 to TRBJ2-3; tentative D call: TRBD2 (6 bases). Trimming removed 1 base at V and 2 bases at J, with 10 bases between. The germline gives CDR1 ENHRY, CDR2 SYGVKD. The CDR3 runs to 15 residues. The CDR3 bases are TGTGCCATCAGTGAGTGGAGGGGCGACACAGATACGCAGTATTTT. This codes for CAISEWRGDTDTQYF.

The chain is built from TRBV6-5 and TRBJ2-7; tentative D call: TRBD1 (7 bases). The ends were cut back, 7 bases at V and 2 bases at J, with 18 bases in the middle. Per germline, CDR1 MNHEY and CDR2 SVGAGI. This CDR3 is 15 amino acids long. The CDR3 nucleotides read TGTGCCAGCACCCACCAGGGGGGCACCACCTACGAGCAGTACTTC. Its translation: CASTHQGGTTYEQYF.

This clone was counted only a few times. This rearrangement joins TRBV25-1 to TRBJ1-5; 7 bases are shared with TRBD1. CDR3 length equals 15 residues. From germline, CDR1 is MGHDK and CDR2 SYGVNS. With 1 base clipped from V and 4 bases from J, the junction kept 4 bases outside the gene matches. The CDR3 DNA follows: TGTGCCAGCAGTGAATCGTCCAGGGGGAATCAGCCCCAGCATTTT. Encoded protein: CASSESSRGNQPQHF.

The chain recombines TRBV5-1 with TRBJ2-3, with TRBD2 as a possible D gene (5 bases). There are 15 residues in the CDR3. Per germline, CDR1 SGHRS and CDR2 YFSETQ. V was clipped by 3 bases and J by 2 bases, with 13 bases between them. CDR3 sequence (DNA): TGCGCCAGCAGCTGGGCTAGCATCGTCACAGATACGCAGTATTTT. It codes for CASSWASIVTDTQYF.

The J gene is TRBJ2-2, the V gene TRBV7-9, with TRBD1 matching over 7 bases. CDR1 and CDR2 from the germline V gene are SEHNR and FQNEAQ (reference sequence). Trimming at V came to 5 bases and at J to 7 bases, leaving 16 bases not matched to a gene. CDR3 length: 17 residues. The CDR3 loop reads CASSQQFDRVVGGELFF. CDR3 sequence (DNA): TGTGCCAGCAGCCAGCAATTCGACAGGGTCGTGGGCGGGGAGCTGTTTTTT.

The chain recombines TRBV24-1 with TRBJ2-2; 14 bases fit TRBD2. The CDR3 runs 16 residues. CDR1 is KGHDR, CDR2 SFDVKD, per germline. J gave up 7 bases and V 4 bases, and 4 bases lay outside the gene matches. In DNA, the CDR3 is TGTGCCACCAGTGAAGGGACTAGCGGGAGTATCGGGGAGCTGTTTTTT. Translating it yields CATSEGTSGSIGELFF.

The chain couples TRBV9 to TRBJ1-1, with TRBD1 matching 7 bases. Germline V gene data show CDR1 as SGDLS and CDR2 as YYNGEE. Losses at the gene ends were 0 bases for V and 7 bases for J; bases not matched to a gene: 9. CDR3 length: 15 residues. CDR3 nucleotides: TGTGCCAGCAGCGTAGGGGTTAGTAACAGGGGTGAAGCTTTCTTT. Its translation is CASSVGVSNRGEAFF.

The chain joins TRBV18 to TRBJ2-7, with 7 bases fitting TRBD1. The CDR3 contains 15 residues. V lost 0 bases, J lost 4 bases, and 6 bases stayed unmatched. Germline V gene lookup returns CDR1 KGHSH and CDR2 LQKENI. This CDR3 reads CASSPPNRGGYEQYF. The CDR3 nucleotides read TGTGCCAGCTCACCACCTAACAGGGGTGGTTACGAGCAGTACTTC.

The CDR3 DNA reads as TGTGCCAGCAGCCGTGACAGGTCGGCTTTCTTT. This sequence encodes CASSRDRSAFF. This sequence joins TRBV11-3 and TRBJ1-1, with D maybe TRBD1 (6 bases). The germline V and J ends were trimmed by 5 bases and 11 bases, with 12 bases remaining between them. CDR1 is SGHNT, CDR2 YENEEA, per germline. The CDR3 contains 11 residues.

Here the CDR3 DNA reads TGTGCCAGCAGTGGGGACAGCCGGAGCACCATATATTTT. Protein sequence: CASSGDSRSTIYF. V and J are TRBV2 and TRBJ1-3; 7 bases line up with TRBD1. V trimming: 4 bases; J trimming: 9 bases; junction bases outside the gene matches: 6. The CDR3 has 13 residues. Germline CDR1 SNHLY, CDR2 FYNNEI.

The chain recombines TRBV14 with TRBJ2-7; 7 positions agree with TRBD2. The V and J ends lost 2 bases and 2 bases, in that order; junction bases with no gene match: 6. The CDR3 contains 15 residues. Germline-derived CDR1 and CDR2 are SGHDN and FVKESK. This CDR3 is CASSQFEAGAYEQYF. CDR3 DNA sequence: TGTGCCAGCAGCCAATTCGAGGCGGGAGCCTACGAGCAGTACTTC.

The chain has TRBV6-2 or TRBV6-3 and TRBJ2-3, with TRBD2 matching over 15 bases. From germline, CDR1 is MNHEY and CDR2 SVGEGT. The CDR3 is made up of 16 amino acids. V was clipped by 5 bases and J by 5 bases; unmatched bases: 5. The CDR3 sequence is CASSDGLAGGQDTQYF. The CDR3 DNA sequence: TGTGCCAGCAGTGACGGACTAGCGGGGGGGCAAGATACGCAGTATTTT.

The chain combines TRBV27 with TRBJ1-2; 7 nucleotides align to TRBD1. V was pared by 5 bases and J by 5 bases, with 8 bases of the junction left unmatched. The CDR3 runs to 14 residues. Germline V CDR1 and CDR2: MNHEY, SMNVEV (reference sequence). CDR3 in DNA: TGTGCCAGCAGTCTGACAGGGTCGAGGTATGGCTACACCTTC. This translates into CASSLTGSRYGYTF.